These 4 T cell receptor beta chains originate from one sample sequenced in a study of T cell changes during pregnancy in multiple sclerosis. The table came from immunoSEQ multiplex PCR; TCRdb's copy has only in-frame clones and leaves some out. The data contain roughly 48,000 clones, roughly 85% of them singletons. The specimen was CD4+ T cells from peripheral blood mononuclear cells, collected in the second trimester of pregnancy. These receptors all come from a female donor with multiple sclerosis, enrolled in a pregnancy study.

The chain uses TRBV25-1 and TRBJ1-2; TRBD1 aligns across 7 bases. Germline assignment: CDR1 MGHDK and CDR2 SYGVNS. The CDR3 runs 13 residues. V was clipped by 6 bases and J by 0 bases; unmatched bases: 1. The CDR3 loop is CASSRGTNYGYTF. The CDR3 DNA reads TGTGCCAGCAGCAGGGGGACTAACTATGGCTACACCTTC.

V usage is TRBV29-1 and J usage is TRBJ1-2, with TRBD1 identical over 12 bases. This CDR3 is built from 15 residues. Germline loops: CDR1 SQVTM, CDR2 ANQGSEA. V trimming: 4 bases; J trimming: 5 bases; junction bases outside the gene matches: 8. CDR3 DNA sequence: TGCAGCGTTGGGGAGGGACAGGGGGCGCGGTATGGCTACACCTTC. Protein: CSVGEGQGARYGYTF.

The rearrangement uses TRBV7-6 and TRBJ2-3, with D possibly TRBD2 on 5 matching bases. The CDR3 sequence is 16 residues long. Germline values: CDR1 SGHVS, CDR2 FNYEAQ. Trimming cost V 5 bases and J 3 bases, with 18 bases left between them. CDR3 region: CASSPTSSRLTDTQYF. The DNA for the CDR3 is TGTGCCAGCAGCCCAACCTCGTCCAGACTAACAGATACGCAGTATTTT. The entire variable domain, with the rest obtained from reference TRBV7-6 and TRBJ2-3, is as follows: GAGVSQSPRYKVTKRGQDVALRCDPISGHVSLYWYRQALGQGPEFLTYFNYEAQQDKSGLPNDRFSAERPEGSISTLTIQRTEQRDSAMYRCASSPTSSRLTDTQYFGPGTRLTVL.

The rearrangement uses TRBV5-6 and TRBJ1-3; TRBD1 matches at 7 bases. The CDR3 covers 14 residues. The germline V gene encodes CDR1 SGHDT and CDR2 YYEEEE. Unmatched junction bases numbered 6, after V lost 3 bases and J lost 6 bases. The CDR3 nucleotides are TGTGCCAGCAGCTCGACAGGGCGTTCAAACACCATATATTTT. This sequence encodes CASSSTGRSNTIYF. Full variable domain (missing parts from reference TRBV5-6 and TRBJ1-3): DAGVTQSPTHLIKTRGQQVTLRCSPKSGHDTVSWYQQALGQGPQFIFQYYEEEERQRGNFPDRFSGHQFPNYSSELNVNALLLGDSALYLCASSSTGRSNTIYFGEGSWLTVV.